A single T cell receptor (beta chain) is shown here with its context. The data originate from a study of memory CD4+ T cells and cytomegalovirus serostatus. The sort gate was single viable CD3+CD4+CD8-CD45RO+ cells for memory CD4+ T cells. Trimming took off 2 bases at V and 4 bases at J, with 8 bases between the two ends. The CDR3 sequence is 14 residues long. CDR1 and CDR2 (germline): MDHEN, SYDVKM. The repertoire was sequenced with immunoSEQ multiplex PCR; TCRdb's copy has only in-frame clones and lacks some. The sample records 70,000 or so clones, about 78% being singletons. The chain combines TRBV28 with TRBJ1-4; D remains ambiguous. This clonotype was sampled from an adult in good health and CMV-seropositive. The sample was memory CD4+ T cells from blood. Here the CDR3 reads CASSLPSGNEKLFF. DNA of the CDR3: TGTGCCAGCAGTTTACCGTCCGGTAATGAAAAACTGTTTTTT.